This TCR beta chain came from a study of control samples from healthy donors and cancer patients. V trimming: 1 base; J trimming: 3 bases; junction bases outside the gene matches: 8. The germline V gene has CDR1 SGHAT and CDR2 FQNNGV. The CDR3 runs 16 residues. Libraries were prepared by immunoSEQ multiplex PCR; TCRdb keeps only in-frame clonotypes and omits some of them. The sample has 150,000 to 200,000 clones, around 94% seen once; the top ten hold roughly 1.3%. What was sequenced was blood. This chain links TRBV11-2 with TRBJ1-1; 7 bases map to TRBD1. This TCR was recovered from a woman between 18 and 29 years old in good health. In DNA, the CDR3 is TGTGCCAGCAGCTTAGTGGGACAGCGAAGCGACACTGAAGCTTTCTTT. Residues: CASSLVGQRSDTEAFF.